Listed below are T cell receptor beta chains from one sample, sequenced in a study of shared clonotypes between healthy human individuals. The method was immunoSEQ multiplex PCR; TCRdb's version includes in-frame clones alone and lacks a portion of them. Of some 550,000 clones in the sample, less than 98% were seen once. The sequenced sample consisted of naive CD4+ T cells sorted from blood. These receptors were obtained from a woman aged 30 to 39 in good health. Each CDR3 is given with its conserved first and last residue. The D gene is left open where the match is weak. Expanded clones get a size class; other rows say once, few or many, or leave the size out.

D | J | V | size | CDR3 | DNA
- | TRBJ2-5 | TRBV7-9 | - | CASRRGLQETQYF | TGTGCCAGCAGGAGGGGATTGCAAGAGACCCAGTACTTC
- | TRBJ2-4 | TRBV29-1 | - | CSVESPAKNIQYF | TGCAGCGTTGAATCCCCAGCCAAAAACATTCAGTACTTC
- | TRBJ2-3 | TRBV9 | - | CASSVEGYGTDTQYF | TGTGCCAGCAGCGTAGAAGGTTATGGCACAGATACGCAGTATTTT
- | TRBJ2-1 | TRBV6-5 | - | CASSYGGDYNEQFF | TGTGCCAGCAGTTACGGTGGAGACTACAATGAGCAGTTCTTC
TRBD2 | TRBJ2-1 | TRBV7-9 | - | CASSYSGSSYNEQFF | TGTGCCAGCAGCTATAGCGGGAGCTCCTACAATGAGCAGTTCTTC
- | TRBJ1-6 | TRBV2 | - | CASTSGWNSPLHF | TGTGCCAGCACGTCAGGATGGAATTCACCCCTCCACTTT
- | TRBJ1-1 | TRBV29-1 | - | CSVEGREGVTEAFF | TGCAGCGTTGAAGGAAGGGAAGGAGTCACTGAAGCTTTCTTT
- | TRBJ1-3 | TRBV29-1 | - | CSVEREVGSGNTIYF | TGCAGCGTTGAGAGGGAAGTGGGCTCTGGAAACACCATATATTTT
TRBD1 | TRBJ2-2 | TRBV6-1 | - | CATLRDSRTGELFF | TGTGCCACTCTCCGGGACAGTAGGACCGGGGAGCTGTTTTTT
- | TRBJ2-7 | TRBV21-1 | - | CATGQGITPPPYEQYF | TGTGCCACGGGACAGGGAATAACCCCTCCCCCCTACGAGCAGTACTTC
- | TRBJ2-3 | TRBV10-1 | - | CASSESRPGDTQYF | TGCGCCAGCAGTGAGTCCAGACCCGGTGATACGCAGTATTTT
TRBD1 | TRBJ1-4 | TRBV18 | - | CASSPTELQGNEKLFF | TGTGCCAGCTCACCAACGGAATTACAGGGGAATGAAAAACTGTTTTTT
TRBD1 | TRBJ2-1 | TRBV30 | once | CAWRGRGTGEQFF | TGTGCCTGGAGGGGCAGGGGGACGGGGGAGCAGTTCTTC
- | TRBJ1-6 | TRBV7-7 | - | CASSLEGKSSPLHF | TGTGCCAGCAGCTTAGAGGGGAAGAGTTCACCCCTCCACTTT
TRBD2 | TRBJ2-5 | TRBV5-1 | - | CASSWGERGSQETQYF | TGCGCCAGCAGCTGGGGGGAGCGGGGAAGTCAAGAGACCCAGTACTTC
- | TRBJ1-2 | TRBV6-1 | - | CASSEDWESGYTF | TGTGCCAGCAGTGAAGACTGGGAGAGCGGCTACACCTTC
- | TRBJ2-7 | TRBV10-3 | - | CAISESISEQYF | TGTGCCATCAGTGAGTCGATCTCCGAGCAGTACTTC
- | TRBJ2-3 | TRBV20-1 | once | CSAGSHDTQYF | TGCAGTGCGGGGAGTCATGATACGCAGTATTTT
TRBD1 | TRBJ1-2 | TRBV27 | few | CASSSGQGEWRLGYTF | TGTGCCAGCAGTTCCGGACAGGGGGAGTGGAGGCTCGGGTACACCTTC
- | TRBJ2-7 | TRBV2 | - | CASSEGPNPGNEQYF | TGTGCCAGCAGTGAAGGGCCAAACCCAGGAAACGAGCAGTACTTC
- | TRBJ1-2 | TRBV19 | - | CASSPVGERGYTF | TGTGCCAGTAGTCCGGTGGGGGAGCGTGGCTACACCTTC
TRBD1 | TRBJ1-3 | TRBV2 | - | CASSGLSGTGTRNTIYF | TGTGCCAGCAGTGGTCTATCCGGGACAGGTACGCGAAACACCATATATTTT
- | TRBJ1-1 | TRBV19 | - | CASSQGGAWAFF | TGTGCCAGTAGCCAAGGGGGGGCCTGGGCTTTCTTT
- | TRBJ2-7 | TRBV5-1 | - | CASSLSRVGEQYF | TGCGCCAGCAGCTTGTCCAGGGTAGGCGAGCAGTACTTC
- | TRBJ1-1 | TRBV11-2 | - | CASSLDRGGEAFF | TGTGCCAGCAGCTTAGATCGGGGAGGTGAAGCTTTCTTT
- | TRBJ1-1 | TRBV5-6 | - | CASSLEGTEAFF | TGTGCCAGCAGCTTGGAAGGCACTGAAGCTTTCTTT
- | TRBJ2-5 | TRBV10-2 | once | CASTYGMTQETQYF | TGCGCCAGCACATACGGGATGACCCAAGAGACCCAGTACTTC
- | TRBJ2-2 | TRBV7-8 | - | CASSLVSVTGELFF | TGTGCCAGCAGCTTAGTGTCGGTCACCGGGGAGCTGTTTTTT
- | TRBJ1-5 | TRBV29-1 | - | CSVLWGLGQPQHF | TGCAGCGTCCTGTGGGGGCTGGGACAGCCCCAGCATTTT
TRBD2 | TRBJ2-7 | TRBV18 | - | CASSPGLADGEQYF | TGTGCCAGCTCACCCGGACTAGCGGATGGCGAGCAGTACTTC
- | TRBJ2-7 | TRBV11-2 | - | CASSSTHPTREYF | TGTGCCAGCAGCTCTACCCACCCCACTCGGGAGTACTTC
TRBD2 | TRBJ2-1 | TRBV29-1 | once | CSVQKRLAGNNEQFF | TGCAGCGTCCAGAAGCGGCTAGCGGGAAACAATGAGCAGTTCTTC
- | TRBJ1-1 | TRBV29-1 | - | CSVQEGFSEAFF | TGCAGCGTACAGGAAGGTTTTAGTGAAGCTTTCTTT